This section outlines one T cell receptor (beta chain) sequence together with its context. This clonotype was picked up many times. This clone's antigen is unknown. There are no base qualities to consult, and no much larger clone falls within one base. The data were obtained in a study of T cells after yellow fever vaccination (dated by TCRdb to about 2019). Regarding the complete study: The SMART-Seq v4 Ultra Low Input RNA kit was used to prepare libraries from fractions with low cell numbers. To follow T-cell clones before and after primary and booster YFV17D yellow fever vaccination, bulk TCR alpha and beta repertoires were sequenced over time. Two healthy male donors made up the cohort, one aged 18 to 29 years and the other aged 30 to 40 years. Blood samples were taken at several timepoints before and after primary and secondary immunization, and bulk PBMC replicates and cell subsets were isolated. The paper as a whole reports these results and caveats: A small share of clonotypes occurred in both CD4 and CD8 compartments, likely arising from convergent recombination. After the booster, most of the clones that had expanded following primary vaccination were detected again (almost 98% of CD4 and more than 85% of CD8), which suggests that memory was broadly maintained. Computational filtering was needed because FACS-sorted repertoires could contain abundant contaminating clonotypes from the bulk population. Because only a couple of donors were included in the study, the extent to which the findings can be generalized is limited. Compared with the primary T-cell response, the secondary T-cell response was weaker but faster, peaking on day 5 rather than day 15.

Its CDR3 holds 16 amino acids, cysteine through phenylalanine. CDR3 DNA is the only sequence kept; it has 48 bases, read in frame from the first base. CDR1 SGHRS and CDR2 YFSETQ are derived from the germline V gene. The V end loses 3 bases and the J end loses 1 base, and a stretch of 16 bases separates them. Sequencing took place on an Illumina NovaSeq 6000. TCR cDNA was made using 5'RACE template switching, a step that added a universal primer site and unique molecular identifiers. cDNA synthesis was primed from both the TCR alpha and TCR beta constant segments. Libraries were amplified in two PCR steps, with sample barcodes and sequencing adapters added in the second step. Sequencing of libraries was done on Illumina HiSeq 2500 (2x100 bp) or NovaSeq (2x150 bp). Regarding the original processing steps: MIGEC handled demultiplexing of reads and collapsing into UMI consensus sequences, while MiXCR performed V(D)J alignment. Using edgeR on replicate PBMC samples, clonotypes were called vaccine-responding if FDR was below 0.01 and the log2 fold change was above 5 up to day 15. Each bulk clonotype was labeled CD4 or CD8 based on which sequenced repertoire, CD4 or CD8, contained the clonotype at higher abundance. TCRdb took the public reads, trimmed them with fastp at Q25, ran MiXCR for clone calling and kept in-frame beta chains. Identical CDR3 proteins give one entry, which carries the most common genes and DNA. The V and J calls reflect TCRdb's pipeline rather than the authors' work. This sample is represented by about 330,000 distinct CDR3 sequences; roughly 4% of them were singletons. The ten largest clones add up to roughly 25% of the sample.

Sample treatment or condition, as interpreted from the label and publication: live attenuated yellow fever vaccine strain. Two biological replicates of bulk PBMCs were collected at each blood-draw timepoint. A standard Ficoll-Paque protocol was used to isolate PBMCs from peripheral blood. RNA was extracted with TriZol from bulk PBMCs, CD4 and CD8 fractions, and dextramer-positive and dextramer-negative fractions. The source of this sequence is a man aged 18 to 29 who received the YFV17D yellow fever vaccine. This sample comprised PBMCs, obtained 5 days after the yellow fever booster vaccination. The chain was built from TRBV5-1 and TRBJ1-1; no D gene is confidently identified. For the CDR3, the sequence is CASSSTPSSRNTEAFF. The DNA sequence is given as TGCGCCAGCAGCTCAACCCCAAGCTCCAGGAACACTGAAGCTTTCTTT.